What follows are 15 T cell receptor beta chains derived from one specimen sequenced in a study of beta chain features in type 1 diabetes. Study-wide findings and caveats: TCRB CDR3 length was moderately but significantly reduced in all four CD4+ subsets of Type 1 diabetes patients.

The investigators reverse transcribed all of the isolated RNA, so they sequenced expressed TCRB transcripts. Profiled with immunoSEQ multiplex PCR; TCRdb holds only in-frame clones, not every one. The repertoire holds about 270,000 clones, with 14% as singletons. Antigen specificity for these receptors is unknown. Material: naive CD4+ T cells from blood. The receptors derive from a man aged 25-45 years with type 1 diabetes.

The J gene is TRBJ1-4, the V gene TRBV23-1; maybe TRBD1 (5 bases). TRBV23-1 is labeled an ORF, and its function is uncertain. This CDR3 has 20 amino acids. Between the trimmed V and J ends, which lost 0 bases and 2 bases, there was a span of 22 bases. In DNA form, the CDR3 reads TGCGCCAGCAGTCAATCGGCCCCCCGTACAGGTTCAGGCACTAATGAAAAACTGTTTTTT. It yields the protein CASSQSAPRTGSGTNEKLFF.

The rearrangement joins TRBV6-1 to TRBJ2-7; the D gene is possibly TRBD1 (6 bases). The V and J ends lost 6 bases and 0 bases respectively, with 12 bases between them. Germline CDR1 reads MNHNS; CDR2 reads SASEGT. This CDR3 region has 14 residues. The CDR3 protein is CASRPHRDSYEQYF. In DNA form, the CDR3 reads TGTGCCAGCAGGCCTCACAGGGACTCCTACGAGCAGTACTTC.

This clone was observed a handful of times. Within the sample, other DNA sequences also encode this same CDR3. The chain uses TRBV7-2 and TRBJ2-7, with D maybe TRBD1 (6 bases). The CDR3 covers 12 residues. CDR1 is SGHTA and CDR2 is FQGNSA in the germline V gene. V was pared by 4 bases and J by 4 bases, with 8 bases between. CDR3 nucleotide sequence: TGTGCCAGCAGCTCGACAGGTTACGAGCAGTACTTC. It yields the protein CASSSTGYEQYF.

A note on this clone: The same CDR3 is also encoded by other DNA sequences in this sample. V is TRBV5-4 and J is TRBJ2-5; TRBD1 aligns across 10 bases. V was clipped by 2 bases and J by 4 bases; unmatched bases: 2. CDR1 SGHNT and CDR2 YYREEE come from the germline V gene (reference sequence). CDR3 size: 14 residues. The CDR3 here is CASSLGQGGETQYF. Here the CDR3 DNA reads TGTGCCAGCAGCTTAGGACAGGGGGGAGAGACCCAGTACTTC.

This clone was counted only a few times. The rearrangement joins TRBV7-2 to TRBJ2-1, with 16 bases matching TRBD2. The CDR3 is made up of 15 amino acids. Germline V gene sequence: CDR1 SGHTA, CDR2 FQGNSA. Trimming at V came to 5 bases and at J to 15 bases, leaving 10 bases not matched to a gene. CDR3 amino acids: CASSPAGTSGRELFF. The DNA of the CDR3 is TGTGCCAGCAGCCCCGCGGGGACTAGCGGGAGGGAACTGTTCTTC.

This clone was counted between two and nine times. The chain has TRBV20-1 and TRBJ2-1, with no clear D. The CDR3 sequence is 11 residues long. CDR1 and CDR2 (germline): DFQATT, SNEGSKA (reference sequence). V shed 0 bases and J shed 9 bases, with 6 bases lying between them. CDR3 sequence: CSARDNTEQFF. CDR3 sequence (DNA): TGCAGTGCTAGAGATAACACTGAGCAGTTCTTC.

The table lists this clone with a few counts. The rearrangement joins TRBV7-2 to TRBJ2-5; 8 nucleotides align to TRBD1. The CDR3 loop spans 13 amino acids. The ends lost 3 bases at V and 4 bases at J; junction bases unmatched: 1. The germline gives CDR1 SGHTA, CDR2 FQGNSA. CDR3 loop: CASSFGTGETQYF. The CDR3 DNA is TGTGCCAGCAGCTTTGGGACAGGAGAGACCCAGTACTTC.

The chain links TRBV29-1 to TRBJ2-2, with 8 nucleotides matching TRBD1. Germline V gene data show CDR1 as SQVTM and CDR2 as ANQGSEA. This CDR3 has 15 amino acids. V was clipped by 7 bases and J by 4 bases; unmatched bases: 11. CDR3 loop: CSASVTGVGTGELFF. The DNA for the CDR3 is TGCAGCGCGTCAGTGACAGGGGTGGGCACCGGGGAGCTGTTTTTT.

This clone has just one count. V and J are TRBV4-3 and TRBJ2-1; 9 bases map to TRBD1. The germline V gene encodes CDR1 LGHNA and CDR2 YSLEER. V gave up 6 bases and J gave up 2 bases; unmatched junction bases: 8. The CDR3 has 16 residues. The CDR3 sequence: CASSQQGAPTYNEQFF. The DNA of the CDR3 is TGCGCCAGCAGTCAACAGGGGGCCCCCACCTACAATGAGCAGTTCTTC.

The rearrangement uses TRBV30 and TRBJ2-7; 7 nucleotides align to TRBD1. CDR1 and CDR2 (germline): GTSNPN, SVGIG (reference sequence). Unmatched junction bases numbered 9, after V lost 7 bases and J lost 0 bases. This CDR3 spans 14 amino acids. The CDR3 bases are TGTGCCTTTACAGGGGCCCCCAGCTCCTACGAGCAGTACTTC. This encodes CAFTGAPSSYEQYF.

V usage is TRBV7-2 and J usage is TRBJ2-5; unclear D gene. Trimming shortened V by 1 base and J by 3 bases, and 6 bases separated the two germline ends. The germline CDR1 and CDR2 sequences are SGHTA and FQGNSA. The CDR3 has 13 residues. The CDR3, as DNA: TGTGCCAGCAGCTTAGTGTCGGAAGAGACCCAGTACTTC. Amino acid sequence: CASSLVSEETQYF.

In this sample, this clone turned up a few times. V gene TRBV5-6 combines with J gene TRBJ1-2, with D unclear. The V gene lost 1 base and the J gene lost 6 bases, with 4 bases spanning the gap. This CDR3 region has 11 residues. Looked up from germline, CDR1 is SGHDT and CDR2 is YYEEEE. CDR3 in amino acids: CASSLTDGYTF. DNA for the CDR3: TGTGCCAGCAGCTTGACAGATGGCTACACCTTC. Complete variable domain (other parts from reference TRBV5-6 and TRBJ1-2): DAGVTQSPTHLIKTRGQQVTLRCSPKSGHDTVSWYQQALGQGPQFIFQYYEEEERQRGNFPDRFSGHQFPNYSSELNVNALLLGDSALYLCASSLTDGYTFGSGTRLTVV.

This clone was counted only a few times. The chain combines TRBV6-5 with TRBJ2-5; D call uncertain. From germline, CDR1 is MNHEY and CDR2 SVGAGI. The CDR3 consists of 13 residues. The V end lost 4 bases, the J end lost 7 bases, and 13 bases lay between the germline ends. CDR3 sequence (DNA): TGTGCCAGCAGTTCCGCGGATGGAATGACCCAGTACTTC. This sequence encodes CASSSADGMTQYF.

The rearrangement links TRBV27 to TRBJ1-2; 8 nucleotides line up with TRBD1. With 8 bases clipped from V and 8 bases from J, the junction kept 7 bases outside the gene matches. Looked up from germline, CDR1 is MNHEY and CDR2 is SMNVEV (reference sequence). CDR3 length: 12 residues. The DNA of the CDR3 is TGTGCCAGCGCGACAGGGGCTGGGGGCTACACCTTC. This translates into CASATGAGGYTF.

This clone was detected only a few times. This rearrangement joins TRBV27 to TRBJ2-4; TRBD2 is a possible D gene (6 bases). The germline V and J ends were trimmed by 5 bases and 0 bases, with 11 bases remaining between them. Germline CDR1 and CDR2: MNHEY and SMNVEV (reference sequence). CDR3 length: 15 residues. The chain's CDR3 is CASSPGGIAKNIQYF. The CDR3 DNA follows: TGTGCCAGCAGTCCCGGGGGAATAGCCAAAAACATTCAGTACTTC.